A selection of T cell receptor beta chains follows, all from one sample in a study of response to subunit inactivated influenza vaccine. TCRdb passed the RT-PCR reads through MiXCR, listing each CDR3 protein once. This repertoire shows around 500,000 distinct CDR3 sequences, 11% found once; its top ten account for 10% to 15%. Sequenced here: PBMCs from blood, sampled about 40 days after vaccination. The receptors stem from a man aged 50 to 60 who received an inactivated influenza vaccine. The CDR3 runs from the conserved cysteine through the conserved F or W. D genes are given only for firm matches. Clone sizes are given selectively: once, few, many, or a class where the clone is expanded.

d_gene	v_gene	j_gene	len	abundance	CDR3nt	CDR3aa
TRBD2	TRBV29-1	TRBJ2-1	16	NA	TGCAGCGTCGGGGGTTTTGCGGGAGGAAGTTACAATGAGCAGTTCTTC	CSVGGFAGGSYNEQFF
NA	TRBV20-1	TRBJ2-5	12	many	TGCAGTGCTAGACTAGCGCAAGAGACCCAGTACTTC	CSARLAQETQYF
TRBD2	TRBV6-2/TRBV6-3	TRBJ2-3	20	few	TGTGCCAGCAGTTACCGACCCAAGCGGGGGGTCTTCTTCGGGGTAGATACGCAGTATTTT	CASSYRPKRGVFFGVDTQYF
TRBD2	TRBV4-2	TRBJ2-1	15	few	TGTGCCAGCAGCCAAGCTAGCGGGGCTTTCGATGAGCAGTTCTTC	CASSQASGAFDEQFF
NA	TRBV7-2	TRBJ1-2	15	many	TGTGCCAGCAGCTTGGTCGGCGGGCCTAACTATGGCTACACCTTC	CASSLVGGPNYGYTF
TRBD1	TRBV5-1	TRBJ2-5	21	NA	TGCGCCAGCAGCTTGGGCTTATGGACTTCACCCTTGGACAGGGACCAAGAGACCCAGTACTTC	CASSLGLWTSPLDRDQETQYF
TRBD2	TRBV9	TRBJ2-1	14	NA	TGTGCCAGCAGCGCGGGGGGTGGGGGACATGAGCAGTTCTTC	CASSAGGGGHEQFF
NA	TRBV6-1	TRBJ2-7	14	many	TGTGCCAGCAGCCCTCGGGACTTCCCACGCGAGCAGTACTTC	CASSPRDFPREQYF
NA	TRBV2	TRBJ2-1	15	NA	TGTGCCAGCAGTTTTTTACAGGGGGGGTACAATGAGCAGTTCTTC	CASSFLQGGYNEQFF
NA	TRBV6-5	TRBJ1-2	12	NA	TGTGCAAGCAGTTACTCGCTGGGCGGCTACACCTTC	CASSYSLGGYTF
NA	TRBV10-3	TRBJ1-5	13	few	TGTGCCATCAGCCGAGAGCACAATCAGCCCCAGCATTTT	CAISREHNQPQHF
NA	TRBV29-1	TRBJ2-5	14	many	TGCAGCGTTGTTATAGGGGTAGCCCAAGAGACCCAGTACTTC	CSVVIGVAQETQYF
NA	TRBV5-1	TRBJ2-5	13	NA	TGCGCCAGCTTTTCGCAGGACAAAGAGACCCAGTACTTC	CASFSQDKETQYF
NA	TRBV12-3/TRBV12-4	TRBJ1-1	15	many	TGTGCCAGCAGTTTGGGGGGGGCACTGAACACTGAAGCTTTCTTT	CASSLGGALNTEAFF
NA	TRBV11-2	TRBJ2-1	16	few	TGTGCCAGCAGCTCTAGGGGGGGCGCGTGGTCCAATGAGCAGTTCTTC	CASSSRGGAWSNEQFF
NA	TRBV7-2	TRBJ2-2	14	many	TGTGCCAGCAGCTACACCAGGGGTACCGGGGAGCTGTTTTTT	CASSYTRGTGELFF
NA	TRBV20-1	TRBJ2-1	18	NA	TGCAGTGCTAGAGAATTCGTTCGGACAGCGAGCTCCTACAATGAGCAGTTCTTC	CSAREFVRTASSYNEQFF
TRBD2	TRBV9	TRBJ2-5	16	NA	TGTGCCAGCAGCGTAGCTACAACTAGCGGCCAAGAGACCCAGTACTTC	CASSVATTSGQETQYF
NA	TRBV7-7	TRBJ2-3	14	many	TGTGCTAGCAGCTTAGCCCGGACGGCGAATACGCAGTATTTT	CASSLARTANTQYF
NA	TRBV6-1	TRBJ1-2	14	once	TGTGCCAGCAGACCCACCGTGTCGGGGTATGGCTACACCTTC	CASRPTVSGYGYTF
NA	TRBV20-1	TRBJ2-3	16	NA	TGCAGTGCTAGAGTAGTCGCGAAAGCTTTCACAGATACGCAGTATTTT	CSARVVAKAFTDTQYF
TRBD1	TRBV29-1	TRBJ2-5	13	few	TGCAGCGGCGGACAGGGGAACCAAGAGACCCAGTACTTC	CSGGQGNQETQYF
TRBD1	TRBV5-1	TRBJ2-2	15	many	TGCGCCAGCAGCTTGGAGGGGGCTCGGACCGGGGAGCTGTTTTTT	CASSLEGARTGELFF